Below are 22 T cell receptor beta chains sequenced from a single sample in a study of T cell responses to AZD1222 COVID-19 vaccine. Assay used: immunoSEQ multiplex PCR; TCRdb lists only in-frame clones, some missing. The table lists 140,000 to 150,000 clones, more than 85% of them singletons, with about 1.9% in the top ten. The source was peripheral blood, collected on day 0 of AZD1222 vaccination. The receptors were sampled from an adult in good health.

The rearrangement uses TRBV7-6 and TRBJ1-1; 9 bases match TRBD1. Germline V gene lookup returns CDR1 SGHVS and CDR2 FNYEAQ. There are 15 residues in the CDR3. J lost 5 bases, V lost 7 bases, and 11 bases had no gene match. CDR3 nucleotide sequence: TGTGCCAGCACCCTGACAGGGGGTTTGGGTACTGAAGCTTTCTTT. Translated, it gives CASTLTGGLGTEAFF.

J is TRBJ2-1 and V is TRBV19; 7 nucleotides align to TRBD1. Unmatched junction bases numbered 12, after V lost 9 bases and J lost 1 base. Germline CDR1 reads LNHDA; CDR2 reads SQIVND (reference sequence). The CDR3 length is 16 residues. The CDR3 nucleotides read TGTGCCAGCACGCCGATGGGACAGCCATCCTACAATGAGCAGTTCTTC. Encoded protein: CASTPMGQPSYNEQFF.

The chain is built from TRBV7-2 and TRBJ2-7, with 10 bases lining up with TRBD2. Germline CDR1 is SGHTA and CDR2 is FQGNSA. After removal of 3 bases from V and 2 bases from J, the junction contained 1 base not matched to a gene. The CDR3 length is 14 residues. The CDR3 DNA reads as TGTGCCAGCAGCTTTCTAGCGGGGGCCTACGAGCAGTACTTC. Its protein product is CASSFLAGAYEQYF.

V is TRBV6-5 and J is TRBJ2-5, with D tentatively TRBD1 (5 bases). V was shortened by 0 bases and J by 10 bases, with 12 bases between the two germline ends. From germline, CDR1 is MNHEY and CDR2 SVGAGI. The CDR3 extends over 13 amino acids. Here the CDR3 reads CASSYSRQLVQYF. The CDR3 DNA reads TGTGCCAGCAGTTACTCCCGACAGTTGGTCCAGTACTTC.

The rearrangement uses TRBV9 and TRBJ1-1, with D uncertain. The germline CDR1 and CDR2 sequences are SGDLS and YYNGEE. This CDR3 comprises 12 residues. The V end lost 4 bases, the J end lost 5 bases, and 9 bases lay between the germline ends. The DNA of the CDR3 is TGTGCCAGCAGCCCGTCGGGGACTGAAGCTTTCTTT. Encoded protein: CASSPSGTEAFF.

The J gene is TRBJ1-1, the V gene TRBV4-2, with unresolved D. CDR1 and CDR2 from the germline V gene are LGHNA and YNFKEQ. This CDR3 contains 13 residues. Trimming pared 1 base from V and 6 bases from J, leaving 9 bases between. The CDR3 sequence: CASSQAPGSEAFF. The DNA for the CDR3 is TGTGCCAGCAGCCAAGCCCCCGGCTCTGAAGCTTTCTTT.

This sequence joins TRBV6-1 and TRBJ2-1, with D tentatively TRBD2 (6 bases). CDR1 is MNHNS, CDR2 SASEGT, per germline. The V end was cut by 2 bases, the J end by 8 bases, with 19 bases between. The CDR3 covers 16 residues. CDR3 bases: TGTGCCAGCAGTGAAATAGGACTACGATATACCGATGAGCAGTTCTTC. Residues: CASSEIGLRYTDEQFF.

As to this clone: The same CDR3 also results from other DNA sequences found in this sample. J is TRBJ2-1 and V is TRBV11-2, with 8 bases identical to TRBD2. Germline assignment: CDR1 SGHAT and CDR2 FQNNGV. V dropped 2 bases and J dropped 3; count of bases not matched to a gene: 3. The CDR3 is made up of 15 amino acids. The CDR3 here is CASSLRLAGYNEQFF. In nucleotides, the CDR3 is TGTGCCAGCAGCTTACGGCTAGCGGGCTACAATGAGCAGTTCTTC.

This clone has a single count. V is TRBV6-1 and J is TRBJ1-5, with TRBD1 matching over 10 bases. This CDR3 has 17 residues. CDR1 is MNHNS and CDR2 is SASEGT in the germline V gene. V lost 3 bases and J lost 0; bases outside the gene matches: 5. The CDR3 region has the DNA TGTGCCAGCAGTGACAGGACAGGGGGTTATAGCAATCAGCCCCAGCATTTT. This gives the protein CASSDRTGGYSNQPQHF.

Only one count was recorded for this clone. V gene TRBV4-1 combines with J gene TRBJ2-1, with D possibly being TRBD2 (6 bases). CDR3 size: 17 residues. The germline CDR1 and CDR2 sequences are MGHRA and YSYEKL. V was cut by 1 base and J by 4 bases, with 17 bases left in between. The chain's CDR3 is CASSQGRVIAVYNEQFF. The DNA for the CDR3 is TGCGCCAGCAGCCAAGGGAGGGTAATAGCGGTTTACAATGAGCAGTTCTTC.

The V gene is TRBV6-1, the J gene TRBJ2-1, with TRBD2 as a possible D gene (6 bases). V was trimmed by 3 bases and J by 10 bases, leaving 22 bases between them. The germline V gene encodes CDR1 MNHNS and CDR2 SASEGT. The CDR3 extends over 16 amino acids. CDR3 nucleotides: TGTGCCAGCAGTGATCTTTCACTAGCAAGTAAGGGAGAGCAGTTCTTC. It codes for CASSDLSLASKGEQFF.

The V call is TRBV11-1, the J call TRBJ1-1; unclear D gene. The germline gives CDR1 SGHAT, CDR2 FQDESV (reference sequence). V was clipped by 5 bases and J by 1 base, with 11 bases between them. The CDR3 spans 14 residues. CDR3 sequence: CASSKRTANTEAFF. For the CDR3, the DNA is TGTGCCAGCAGCAAGCGCACGGCGAACACTGAAGCTTTCTTT. Complete variable domain (other parts from reference TRBV11-1 and TRBJ1-1): EAEVAQSPRYKITEKSQAVAFWCDPISGHATLYWYRQILGQGPELLVQFQDESVVDDSQLPKDRFSAERLKGVDSTLKIQPAELGDSAMYLCASSKRTANTEAFFGQGTRLTVV.

V and J are TRBV6-5 and TRBJ1-2; D might be TRBD1 (6 bases). V was pared by 5 bases and J by 7 bases, with 17 bases between. The CDR3 is 14 residues long. Germline CDR1 and CDR2: MNHEY and SVGAGI. The DNA of the CDR3 is TGTGCCAGCAGTCGCAAGGGCAGGACAGTTGGCTACACCTTC. Translating it yields CASSRKGRTVGYTF.

The chain uses TRBV6-5 and TRBJ1-1; D unclear. Germline lookup yields CDR1 MNHEY and CDR2 SVGAGI. This CDR3 is built from 11 residues. V lost 11 bases, J lost 3 bases, and 10 bases lay in between. CDR3 in amino acids: CACRDYTEAFF. CDR3 bases: TGTGCCTGCCGGGATTACACTGAAGCTTTCTTT.

The chain links TRBV5-1 to TRBJ2-2, with 11 bases aligning to TRBD2. V lost 3 bases and J lost 1; bases outside the gene matches: 5. From germline, CDR1 is SGHRS and CDR2 YFSETQ. The CDR3 is made up of 17 amino acids. The CDR3: CASSSRLAGQNTGELFF. Here the CDR3 DNA reads TGCGCCAGCAGCTCGAGACTAGCGGGGCAGAACACCGGGGAGCTGTTTTTT.

J is TRBJ1-1 and V is TRBV5-6; D is unresolved. V was clipped by 0 bases and J by 2 bases, with 8 bases between them. The germline V gene encodes CDR1 SGHDT and CDR2 YYEEEE. The CDR3 sequence is 14 residues long. The DNA of the CDR3 is TGTGCCAGCAGCTTGGCCCATCTTAACACTGAAGCTTTCTTT. Translating gives CASSLAHLNTEAFF.

This rearrangement joins TRBV6-6 to TRBJ1-1; D not certain. Trimming took off 6 bases at V and 4 bases at J, with 9 bases between the two ends. In germline, CDR1 is MNHNY, CDR2 SVGAGI (reference sequence). The CDR3 sequence is 12 residues long. The DNA of the CDR3 is TGTGCCAGCAGACCCGACGCCACTGAAGCTTTCTTT. This encodes CASRPDATEAFF.

In this sample, this clone turned up once. V usage is TRBV7-9 and J usage is TRBJ2-2; the D gene is possibly TRBD1 (5 bases). The CDR3 length is 15 residues. V shed 1 base and J shed 9 bases, with 15 bases lying between them. CDR1 SEHNR and CDR2 FQNEAQ come from the germline V gene (reference sequence). The CDR3 loop reads CASSLVLGRQRELFF. The CDR3 coding sequence is TGTGCCAGCAGCTTAGTTTTAGGAAGACAGCGGGAGCTGTTTTTT.

V usage is TRBV2 and J usage is TRBJ1-2, with TRBD1 matching 9 bases. The V gene's germline CDR1 is SNHLY and CDR2 FYNNEI. This CDR3 has 17 residues. V lost 2 bases and J lost 2; bases outside the gene matches: 9. The CDR3 nucleotides are TGTGCCAGCAGTGAAACGAGGACAGGGGTTCGGAACTATGGCTACACCTTC. Translated, it gives CASSETRTGVRNYGYTF.

The chain links TRBV19 to TRBJ2-2; unclear D gene. Germline lookup yields CDR1 LNHDA and CDR2 SQIVND (reference sequence). CDR3 length: 15 residues. The V end was cut by 3 bases, the J end by 5 bases, with 13 bases between. In DNA form, the CDR3 reads TGTGCCAGTAGTATTAGTCAGGTCGTTACCGGGGAGCTGTTTTTT. Amino acid sequence: CASSISQVVTGELFF.

The chain carries TRBV29-1 and TRBJ1-1; D is perhaps TRBD1 (6 bases). The germline CDR1 and CDR2 sequences are SQVTM and ANQGSEA. The CDR3 contains 13 residues. The ends were cut back, 4 bases at V and 8 bases at J, with 17 bases in the middle. The CDR3 is CSVGSLGGGEAFF. In DNA, the CDR3 is TGCAGCGTTGGTTCGTTGGGGGGCGGAGAAGCTTTCTTT. The full variable domain, with the rest looked up from reference TRBV29-1 and TRBJ1-1, is SAVISQKPSRDICQRGTSLTIQCQVDSQVTMMFWYRQQPGQSLTLIATANQGSEATYESGFVIDKFPISRPNLTFSTLTVSNMSPEDSSIYLCSVGSLGGGEAFFGQGTRLTVV.

Only one count was recorded for this clone. The chain couples TRBV6-1 to TRBJ2-3; perhaps TRBD2 as D (6 bases). Trimming removed 4 bases from V and 5 bases from J, with 22 bases in between. The germline V gene has CDR1 MNHNS and CDR2 SASEGT. This CDR3 comprises 17 residues. The CDR3 DNA is TGTGCCAGCAGTGTGGGGCCGGGACTCCTTAATAAAGATACGCAGTATTTT. It translates to CASSVGPGLLNKDTQYF.